The 6 T cell receptor beta chains listed next were all sequenced from one sample in a study of T-cell memory formation after mild COVID-19 (dated by TCRdb to the early 2020s). The library came from 5' RACE. Sequenced on an Illumina NovaSeq 6000. Starting from the raw public reads, TCRdb applied fastp trimming at Q25, assembled clones with MiXCR and retained in-frame beta chains. When rows share a CDR3 protein, they turn into one entry using the most common DNA and genes. This sample comprises about 430,000 distinct CDR3 sequences, less than 25% of them detected only once. The biggest ten clones account for 8.8% of the sample. Sequences were obtained from PBMCs or a T cell subset sorted from them (not recorded which). The receptors here all came from an adult woman who had mild COVID-19 (a few samples of this study predate the infection). The sample titles of this study are shuffled in the database, so cell type and time point are left out; the donor was told from shared clones.

This clonotype was counted a few times. The chain couples TRBV5-4 to TRBJ2-1, with TRBD2 matching over 10 bases. Germline V gives CDR1 SGHNT, CDR2 YYREEE (reference sequence). With V trimmed by 4 bases and J by 5 bases, 9 bases remained unmatched. The CDR3 is 16 amino acids. The CDR3 DNA sequence: TGTGCCAGCAGCCGATTAAGCGGGGGGGGCCACAATGAGCAGTTCTTC. Translated: CASSRLSGGGHNEQFF. The full variable domain, in which reference TRBV5-4 and TRBJ2-1 provide the parts outside the CDR3, is ETGVTQSPTHLIKTRGQQVTLRCSSQSGHNTVSWYQQALGQGPQFIFQYYREEENGRGNFPPRFSGLQFPNYSSELNVNALELDDSALYLCASSRLSGGGHNEQFFGPGTRLTVL.

V and J are TRBV2 and TRBJ2-7, with D perhaps TRBD1 (6 bases). V was clipped by 5 bases and J by 3 bases, with 11 bases between them. There are 13 residues in the CDR3. The germline V gene has CDR1 SNHLY and CDR2 FYNNEI. In DNA, the CDR3 is TGTGCCAGCAGTCCGGACAGAAACTACGAGCAGTACTTC. Translated: CASSPDRNYEQYF. The whole variable domain, filled in from reference TRBV2 and TRBJ2-7, reads EPEVTQTPSHQVTQMGQEVILRCVPISNHLYFYWYRQILGQKVEFLVSFYNNEISEKSEIFDDQFSVERPDGSNFTLKIRSTKLEDSAMYFCASSPDRNYEQYFGPGTRLTVT.

This chain joins TRBV12-3 or TRBV12-4 and TRBJ2-3, with a possible D match to TRBD2 (5 bases). The CDR3 totals 16 residues. The V and J ends lost 1 base and 2 bases respectively, with 13 bases between them. CDR3 sequence reads: CASSLDTRGNTDTQYF. The CDR3 DNA follows: TGTGCCAGCAGTTTAGACACCCGAGGGAACACAGATACGCAGTATTTT.

This chain joins TRBV18 and TRBJ1-1, with D tentatively TRBD1 (5 bases). The V end was cut by 3 bases, the J end by 8 bases, with 10 bases between. The CDR3 length is 12 residues. Germline CDR1 reads KGHSH; CDR2 reads LQKENI. CDR3 in DNA: TGTGCCAGCTCACCGGGGGGAGTAGAAGCTTTCTTT. It codes for CASSPGGVEAFF. The variable domain in full, completed from reference TRBV18 and TRBJ1-1, reads NAGVMQNPRHLVRRRGQEARLRCSPMKGHSHVYWYRQLPEEGLKFMVYLQKENIIDESGMPKERFSAEFPKEGPSILRIQQVVRGDSAAYFCASSPGGVEAFFGQGTRLTVV.

The V call is TRBV24-1, the J call TRBJ2-1; 8 nucleotides align to TRBD1. With V trimmed by 3 bases and J by 3 bases, 3 bases remained unmatched. From germline, CDR1 is KGHDR and CDR2 SFDVKD. The CDR3 has 15 amino acids. The CDR3 sequence is CATSDPGTGYNEQFF. The CDR3 DNA follows: TGTGCCACCAGTGATCCCGGGACAGGCTACAATGAGCAGTTCTTC.

In this sample, this clonotype turned up a few times. DNA of the CDR3: TGTGCCAGCAGCTTAGGTCCGACAGGGGTTTCTTTCACAGATACGCAGTATTTT. Its translation: CASSLGPTGVSFTDTQYF. This sequence joins TRBV11-2 and TRBJ2-3, with TRBD1 matching over 8 bases. V gave up 1 base and J gave up 2 bases; unmatched junction bases: 11. CDR1 and CDR2 from the germline V gene are SGHAT and FQNNGV. CDR3 size: 18 residues. Using reference TRBV11-2 and TRBJ2-3 for the parts outside the CDR3, the full variable domain is EAGVAQSPRYKIIEKRQSVAFWCNPISGHATLYWYQQILGQGPKLLIQFQNNGVVDDSQLPKDRFSAERLKGVDSTLKIQPAKLEDSAVYLCASSLGPTGVSFTDTQYFGPGTRLTVL.